One sample yielded the 15 T cell receptor beta chains listed below, sequenced in a study of cytomegalovirus exposure and HLA in healthy donors. The PCR used 60 Vbeta and 13 Jbeta primers. Measured with immunoSEQ multiplex PCR; TCRdb has only the in-frame clones, and not every one. Counted here are around 140,000 clones, approximately 81% occurring once; the ten biggest clones make up roughly 7%. Sequenced: PBMCs. These receptors originate from a male donor in good health and CMV-seronegative.

The chain carries TRBV4-3 and TRBJ1-1; 11 nucleotides agree with TRBD1. The CDR3 runs 17 residues. Germline-derived CDR1 and CDR2 are LGHNA and YSLEER. The junction had 8 bases not matched to a gene; V was cut back by 1 base and J by 4 bases. Here the CDR3 reads CASSQGGTGGGSTEAFF. The CDR3 coding sequence is TGCGCCAGCAGCCAAGGAGGGACAGGGGGAGGTAGCACTGAAGCTTTCTTT.

This chain uses TRBV11-2 with TRBJ2-1; 11 nucleotides agree with TRBD2. Germline CDR1 and CDR2: SGHAT and FQNNGV. Unmatched junction bases numbered 7, after V lost 6 bases and J lost 6 bases. CDR3 length: 15 residues. The CDR3 loop reads CASRVSGGGFNEQFF. As DNA, the CDR3 is TGTGCCAGCAGGGTTAGCGGGGGGGGATTCAATGAGCAGTTCTTC.

The chain is built from TRBV7-9 and TRBJ2-1; 7 nucleotides agree with TRBD1. The CDR3 loop spans 14 amino acids. Germline CDR1 and CDR2: SEHNR and FQNEAQ (reference sequence). V was pared by 4 bases and J by 8 bases, with 8 bases of the junction left unmatched. This CDR3 is CASSSKTGMDEQFF. CDR3 nucleotides: TGTGCCAGCAGCTCCAAGACAGGGATGGATGAGCAGTTCTTC.

The V call is TRBV7-9, the J call TRBJ2-7, with 9 positions matching TRBD1. There are 14 residues in the CDR3. CDR1 and CDR2 from the germline V gene are SEHNR and FQNEAQ (reference sequence). V shed 4 bases and J 3 bases; nucleotides not matched to a gene: 4. CDR3 in amino acids: CASSSWDRDYEQYF. The CDR3 coding sequence is TGTGCCAGCAGCTCGTGGGACAGGGACTACGAGCAGTACTTC.

The rearrangement joins TRBV30 to TRBJ2-7; TRBD2 agrees at 8 bases. This CDR3 has 14 residues. Germline CDR1 reads GTSNPN; CDR2 reads SVGIG (reference sequence). J lost 0 bases, V lost 5 bases, and 6 bases had no gene match. As DNA, the CDR3 is TGTGCCTGGGGAGGGCTAGCGGGCTCCTACGAGCAGTACTTC. This gives the protein CAWGGLAGSYEQYF.

The chain uses TRBV5-1 and TRBJ2-3, with D hard to call. CDR3 size: 13 residues. Germline V CDR1 and CDR2: SGHRS, YFSETQ. V lost 0 bases to trimming and J lost 1 base, with 3 bases between them. The CDR3 protein is CASSLAGTDTQYF. The DNA for the CDR3 is TGCGCCAGCAGCTTGGCCGGCACAGATACGCAGTATTTT. The whole variable domain, filled in from reference TRBV5-1 and TRBJ2-3, reads KAGVTQTPRYLIKTRGQQVTLSCSPISGHRSVSWYQQTPGQGLQFLFEYFSETQRNKGNFPGRFSGRQFSNSRSEMNVSTLELGDSALYLCASSLAGTDTQYFGPGTRLTVL.

The chain recombines TRBV7-2 with TRBJ2-1; 13 nucleotides match TRBD2. Germline V gives CDR1 SGHTA, CDR2 FQGNSA. V lost 5 bases and J lost 10; bases outside the gene matches: 8. The CDR3 loop spans 15 amino acids. The CDR3 nucleotides are TGTGCCAGCAGCCGACCGGGACTAGCGGGACAAGAGCAGTTCTTC. The encoded protein is CASSRPGLAGQEQFF.

The chain has TRBV29-1 and TRBJ2-7; 13 positions agree with TRBD2. The V and J ends lost 5 bases and 3 bases, in that order; junction bases with no gene match: 16. CDR1 and CDR2 (germline): SQVTM, ANQGSEA. The CDR3 runs 18 residues. This CDR3 reads CSVSRGLAGEGVDYEQYF. As DNA, the CDR3 is TGCAGCGTTTCCCGTGGACTAGCGGGAGAGGGGGTAGACTACGAGCAGTACTTC.

This chain connects TRBV9 to TRBJ2-7, with 15 bases fitting TRBD2. The V gene's germline CDR1 is SGDLS and CDR2 YYNGEE. The CDR3 is 19 amino acids. Losses at the gene ends were 0 bases for V and 5 bases for J; bases not matched to a gene: 12. The DNA of the CDR3 is TGTGCCAGCAGCGTAGCTCCCTCGGGACTAGCGGGAGGCTCGAACGAGCAGTACTTC. It encodes CASSVAPSGLAGGSNEQYF.

The rearrangement uses TRBV7-2 and TRBJ1-1; D is possibly TRBD1 (5 bases). Trimming left V 5 bases short and J 4 bases short, with 8 bases between. The CDR3 runs 12 residues. Looked up from germline, CDR1 is SGHTA and CDR2 is FQGNSA. The CDR3 DNA reads as TGTGCCAGCAGCCCCCAGGGCACTGAAGCTTTCTTT. Its protein product is CASSPQGTEAFF.

The chain combines TRBV7-2 with TRBJ1-1; TRBD1 might be the D (5 bases). V gave up 1 base and J gave up 1 base, with 10 bases separating them. The CDR3 runs to 15 residues. Germline-derived CDR1 and CDR2 are SGHTA and FQGNSA. CDR3 coding DNA: TGTGCCAGCAGCTTAGTTCCAGGGAAGAACACTGAAGCTTTCTTT. Translating it yields CASSLVPGKNTEAFF.

This chain uses TRBV2 with TRBJ1-5, with a tentative D call TRBD1 (6 bases). V lost 7 bases to trimming and J lost 7 bases, with 17 bases between them. The CDR3 consists of 14 residues. Germline V lookup: CDR1 SNHLY, CDR2 FYNNEI. The CDR3: CASTSSGTKQPQHF. Here the CDR3 DNA reads TGTGCCAGCACTTCATCCGGGACAAAGCAGCCCCAGCATTTT.

The chain has TRBV27 and TRBJ1-1, with D perhaps matching TRBD1 (6 bases). The CDR3 contains 13 residues. Trimming stripped 5 bases from V and 9 bases from J, with 16 bases between. Germline V CDR1 and CDR2: MNHEY, SMNVEV (reference sequence). The CDR3 coding sequence is TGTGCCAGCAGTGGACGGACAGTTTCTAAAGCTTTCTTT. It encodes CASSGRTVSKAFF.

This clone was detected only a few times. V usage is TRBV27 and J usage is TRBJ2-7; D perhaps matches TRBD2 (6 bases). In germline, CDR1 is MNHEY, CDR2 SMNVEV (reference sequence). The length of the CDR3 is 14 residues. V dropped 4 bases and J dropped 7 bases, with 17 bases sitting between them. CDR3 sequence (DNA): TGTGCCAGCAGTTCCGGGCTGGGTGGGAGGGAGCAGTACTTC. It codes for CASSSGLGGREQYF.

The V and J genes are TRBV18 and TRBJ1-2; TRBD1 is a possible D gene (6 bases). This CDR3 spans 12 amino acids. The germline CDR1 and CDR2 sequences are KGHSH and LQKENI. V was shortened by 4 bases and J by 7 bases, with 10 bases between the two germline ends. The CDR3 DNA is TGTGCCAGCTCACGACAGGCGTCTGGCTACACCTTC. Protein sequence: CASSRQASGYTF.